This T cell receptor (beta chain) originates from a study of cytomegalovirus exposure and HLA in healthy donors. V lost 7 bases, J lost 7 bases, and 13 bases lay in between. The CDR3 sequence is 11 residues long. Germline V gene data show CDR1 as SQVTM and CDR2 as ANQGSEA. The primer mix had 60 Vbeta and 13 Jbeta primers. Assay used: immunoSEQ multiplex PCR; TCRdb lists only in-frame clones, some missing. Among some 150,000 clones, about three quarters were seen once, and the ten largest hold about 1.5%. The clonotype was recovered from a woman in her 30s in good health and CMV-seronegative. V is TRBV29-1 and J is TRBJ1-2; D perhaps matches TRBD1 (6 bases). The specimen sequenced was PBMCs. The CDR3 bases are TGCAGCGGTTACACAGGGTTTGGCTACACCTTC. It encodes CSGYTGFGYTF.